Listed below are T cell receptor beta chains from one sample, sequenced in a study of cytomegalovirus exposure and HLA in healthy donors. Clones were read by immunoSEQ multiplex PCR, and TCRdb kept only the in-frame ones, dropping some. The sample holds 120,000 or so clones, about two thirds seen once. The material sequenced was PBMCs. These receptor sequences come from a man aged 25 to 40 in good health and CMV-seronegative. The CDR3 runs from the conserved cysteine through the conserved F or W. A D gene is named only where the DNA matches it firmly. The size field is filled for only some rows; it gives once, few, many or a size class.

d_call j_call v_call clone_size cdr3_nt cdr3_aa
TRBD1 TRBJ2-3 TRBV6-1 . TGTGCCAGCAGTGGGGGACAGGGTTTGACAGATACGCAGTATTTT CASSGGQGLTDTQYF
TRBD1 TRBJ1-1 TRBV7-9 . TGTTCCAGCAGCCTGGGACAGCCGAACACTGAAGCTTTCTTT CSSSLGQPNTEAFF
. TRBJ2-1 TRBV7-7 . TGTGCCAGCAGCTTAGCGCCCCAGGGGAATGAGCAGTTCTTC CASSLAPQGNEQFF
. TRBJ2-7 TRBV7-9 once TGTGCCAGCAGCTCCAGCGCCGAGCAGTACTTC CASSSSAEQYF
. TRBJ2-7 TRBV19 . TGTGCCAGTAGTATGATCGGTTCCCCCTACGAGCAGTACTTC CASSMIGSPYEQYF
. TRBJ2-4 TRBV7-2 . TGTGCCAGCAGCTTAAGGAGGGGCGCATACCGAAACATTCAGTACTTC CASSLRRGAYRNIQYF
. TRBJ1-6 TRBV7-8 . TGTGCCAGCAGCTATTCCGGGACAAATAATTCACCCCTCCACTTT CASSYSGTNNSPLHF
. TRBJ1-5 TRBV4-1 few TGCGCCAGCAGCCTGCGACAGAGTAGCAATCAGCCCCAGCATTTT CASSLRQSSNQPQHF
. TRBJ1-2 TRBV7-9 . TGTGCCAGCAGCTTAGGGGAGTTTTCCTTGGGCTACACCTTC CASSLGEFSLGYTF
. TRBJ2-5 TRBV5-5 . TGTGCCAGCAGCTTGGTCAGCCAAGAGACCCAGTACTTC CASSLVSQETQYF
. TRBJ2-3 TRBV19 . TGTGCCAGTAGTATCCTACGAACAGATACGCAGTATTTT CASSILRTDTQYF
TRBD1 TRBJ1-5 TRBV30 . TGTGCCTGGAGTGTACCCCGGACAGGGCGCAATCAGCCCCAGCATTTT CAWSVPRTGRNQPQHF
. TRBJ1-6 TRBV5-1 once TGCGCCAGCAGCTTTACCGGAGGGTATAATTCACCCCTCCACTTT CASSFTGGYNSPLHF
TRBD1 TRBJ1-4 TRBV5-1 . TGCGCCAGCAGCAGGTTACAGGGGGCTAATGAAAAACTGTTTTTT CASSRLQGANEKLFF
TRBD1 TRBJ1-2 TRBV11-1 few TGTGCCAGCAGCCCGACAGGGGGCTATGGCTACACCTTC CASSPTGGYGYTF
TRBD1 TRBJ1-1 TRBV7-9 . TGTGCCAGCAGCCCCATCTTGACAGGGGACACTGAAGCTTTCTTT CASSPILTGDTEAFF
TRBD1 TRBJ1-6 TRBV30 . TGTGCCTGGAATACCCCGACAGGGTATAATTCACCCCTCCACTTT CAWNTPTGYNSPLHF
TRBD1 TRBJ2-7 TRBV5-1 . TGCGCCAGCAGCTTCCGTGACAGGGGGCCCTACGAGCAGTACTTC CASSFRDRGPYEQYF
. TRBJ1-1 TRBV7-9 . TGTGCCAGCAGCTTAGACAGTAACACTGAAGCTTTCTTT CASSLDSNTEAFF
. TRBJ2-7 TRBV19 . TGTGCCAGTAGTACCGGAACAGGGTCCTACGAGCAGTACTTC CASSTGTGSYEQYF
TRBD2 TRBJ2-7 TRBV7-7 . TGTGCCAGCTCCCCGGGGCGGGGGGCGTTGCACGAGCAGTACTTC CASSPGRGALHEQYF
. TRBJ1-1 TRBV29-1 once TGCAGCGTTGAAGATTCAGGGGACATGAACACTGAAGCTTTCTTT CSVEDSGDMNTEAFF
. TRBJ1-2 TRBV2 . TGTGCCAGCAGCTTGGCCCAGGATGGCTACACCTTC CASSLAQDGYTF
. TRBJ2-2 TRBV7-6 . TGTGCCAGCAGCTTAGCCCTTCAGGGTGCCGGGGAGCTGTTTTTT CASSLALQGAGELFF
TRBD1 TRBJ2-7 TRBV27 . TGTGCCAGCGGTTACAGGGGAGTAGGTTACGAGCAGTACTTC CASGYRGVGYEQYF
. TRBJ1-1 TRBV7-9 . TGTGCCAGCAGCTCCAGGGTTTCAGCCACTGAAGCTTTCTTT CASSSRVSATEAFF
TRBD2 TRBJ2-5 TRBV9 . TGTGCCAGCAGCCCCGGACCTTGGCGGGGGGAGGTCAAGACCCAGTACTTC CASSPGPWRGEVKTQYF
TRBD2 TRBJ2-1 TRBV9 . TGTGCCAGCAGCGTAGGTCCCCGACTAGCGGACAATGAGCAGTTCTTC CASSVGPRLADNEQFF
TRBD2 TRBJ2-2 TRBV10-3 . TGTGCCATCAGTGAGGCGGGACTAGCGGGGGGGACCGTGACCGGGGAGCTGTTTTTT CAISEAGLAGGTVTGELFF
. TRBJ2-1 TRBV4-1 . TGCGCCAGCAGCCAAAGCCTCCGGGGGGCCAACAATGAGCAGTTCTTC CASSQSLRGANNEQFF
. TRBJ1-3 TRBV6-1 . TGTGCCAGCAGTGAATATCGACAGCAATCTGGAAACACCATATATTTT CASSEYRQQSGNTIYF
. TRBJ1-1 TRBV6-1 few TGTGCCAGCTCAGGGGCGATTAACACTGAAGCTTTCTTT CASSGAINTEAFF
. TRBJ2-3 TRBV4-3 . TGCGCCAGCAGCCAAGAAGACAGGACTACGCAGTATTTT CASSQEDRTTQYF
TRBD1 TRBJ2-3 TRBV5-1 once TGCGCCAGCGGGGACAGGGTCACAGATACGCAGTATTTT CASGDRVTDTQYF
TRBD1 TRBJ1-3 TRBV6-1 . TGTGCCAGCAGCGGATTGAGGGGGCCTGGAAACACCATATATTTT CASSGLRGPGNTIYF
. TRBJ1-1 TRBV30 . TGTGCCTGGAGTGTACTTGGACAGTACACTGAAGCTTTCTTT CAWSVLGQYTEAFF
. TRBJ2-1 TRBV11-3 . TGTGCCAGCAGCCTAAGCTCCTACAATGAGCAGTTCTTC CASSLSSYNEQFF
. TRBJ1-2 TRBV5-6 once TGTGCCAGCAGCTTGACAGGGCACAATAACTATGGCTACACCTTC CASSLTGHNNYGYTF
. TRBJ1-5 TRBV7-6 few TGTGCCAGCAGGTTTATACGAAGGGGTAATCAGCCCCAGCATTTT CASRFIRRGNQPQHF
TRBD1 TRBJ2-1 TRBV7-2 . TGTGCCAGCAGCTTAGCAGGGGACAGGGGGCGGATCCATGAGCAGTTCTTC CASSLAGDRGRIHEQFF
TRBD2 TRBJ2-5 TRBV6-5 . TGTGCCAGCAGTTACGAGGCTAGCGGGGGGAAGGAGACCCAGTACTTC CASSYEASGGKETQYF
. TRBJ2-1 TRBV29-1 once TGCAGCCCGGAGTTAGACGATGAGCAGTTCTTC CSPELDDEQFF
TRBD1 TRBJ2-7 TRBV4-3 . TGCGCCAGCAGCCAAGACGTAGGACAGGGGAACTACGAGCAGTACTTC CASSQDVGQGNYEQYF
TRBD1 TRBJ1-5 TRBV4-2 . TGTGCCAGCAGCCAAAGAAGCAGGGGGATCAATCAGCCCCAGCATTTT CASSQRSRGINQPQHF
TRBD2 TRBJ2-5 TRBV29-1 . TGCAGCGTTACGGGGGGTGCGGAGACCCAGTACTTC CSVTGGAETQYF
. TRBJ1-6 TRBV11-2 . TGTGCCAGCAGCCTCGGTCCACCCCTCCACTTT CASSLGPPLHF
TRBD1 TRBJ2-1 TRBV18 few TGTGCCAGCTCACCCACCGCCGGGACAGGGGCAGGGTATGAGCAGTTCTTC CASSPTAGTGAGYEQFF